This is a list of T cell receptor beta chains from one sample in a study of control samples from healthy donors and cancer patients. Produced via immunoSEQ multiplex PCR; TCRdb's table is partial and in-frame only. This sample has 150,000 to 200,000 clones; over 85% occur once, and the top ten carry over 1.1%. The specimen was blood. These receptor sequences come from a man under 40 in good health. The CDR3 runs from the conserved cysteine through the conserved F or W. The order of the fields is J gene, CDR3 length, D gene, clone size, V gene, CDR3 protein, CDR3 DNA. The D gene is left open where the match is weak. A clone size is listed for some rows: how often the clone was seen (once, few, many), or a class if it is expanded.

>TRBJ1-2|13|NA|NA|TRBV7-9
CASSLQSPGSYTF
TGTGCCAGCAGCTTACAGTCTCCGGGTAGCTACACCTTC
>TRBJ2-2|15|NA|once|TRBV6-5
CASRGEVPNTGELFF
TGTGCCAGCAGGGGGGAGGTTCCGAACACCGGGGAGCTGTTTTTT
>TRBJ2-1|15|TRBD1|NA|TRBV29-1
CSVEDGRGYYNEQFF
TGCAGCGTTGAAGATGGCAGGGGGTACTACAATGAGCAGTTCTTC
>TRBJ2-5|15|TRBD2|NA|TRBV5-4
CASSLVAGAVETQYF
TGTGCCAGCAGCTTAGTAGCGGGAGCGGTAGAGACCCAGTACTTC
>TRBJ1-1|14|TRBD1|NA|TRBV6-5
CASSKQGGSTEAFF
TGTGCCAGCAGTAAACAGGGGGGGAGCACTGAAGCTTTCTTT
>TRBJ2-1|17|NA|NA|TRBV7-9
CASSPGRGGISYNEQFF
TGTGCCAGCAGTCCAGGGAGGGGGGGCATCTCCTACAATGAGCAGTTCTTC
>TRBJ2-1|13|NA|NA|TRBV3-1/TRBV3-2
CASSQDRMIEQFF
TGTGCCAGCAGCCAAGATCGGATGATTGAGCAGTTCTTC
>TRBJ2-3|18|NA|NA|TRBV24-1
CATSDTSLTGTSTDTQYF
TGTGCCACCAGTGACACTTCCTTAACCGGGACATCCACAGATACGCAGTATTTT
>TRBJ2-1|14|NA|NA|TRBV7-9
CASSLGLATDEQFF
TGTGCCAGCAGCTTGGGCCTAGCGACGGATGAGCAGTTCTTC
>TRBJ1-5|16|NA|NA|TRBV19
CASSIYGPNSNQPQHF
TGTGCCAGTAGTATTTATGGGCCAAATAGCAATCAGCCCCAGCATTTT
>TRBJ1-2|14|NA|NA|TRBV6-5
CASSSFQGSLGYTF
TGTGCCAGCAGCTCTTTCCAGGGGTCCTTGGGCTACACCTTC
>TRBJ2-1|14|NA|NA|TRBV2
CASSEANHDNEQFF
TGTGCCAGCAGTGAAGCAAACCACGACAATGAGCAGTTCTTC
>TRBJ2-7|16|TRBD2|NA|TRBV6-5
CASSYNPVAGRYEQYF
TGTGCCAGCAGTTACAATCCGGTAGCGGGAAGGTACGAGCAGTACTTC
>TRBJ2-1|15|TRBD2|NA|TRBV6-2/TRBV6-3
CASSYGTSGIDEQFF
TGTGCCAGCAGTTACGGGACTAGCGGGATCGATGAGCAGTTCTTC
>TRBJ2-7|15|TRBD2|NA|TRBV19
CASSIFLAEPYEQYF
TGTGCCAGTAGTATATTTCTAGCGGAACCCTACGAGCAGTACTTC
>TRBJ1-1|15|TRBD1|once|TRBV7-9
CASSLGDRGHTEAFF
TGTGCCAGCAGCTTAGGGGACAGGGGGCACACTGAAGCTTTCTTT
>TRBJ1-3|15|NA|few|TRBV5-8
CASSLVGSSGNTIYF
TGTGCCAGCAGCTTGGTAGGGAGCTCTGGAAACACCATATATTTT
>TRBJ2-3|14|NA|NA|TRBV7-3
CASSYGFAPDTQYF
TGTGCCAGCAGCTACGGATTCGCACCAGATACGCAGTATTTT
>TRBJ2-7|15|TRBD1|once|TRBV6-5
CASSRSDRGAYEQYF
TGTGCCAGCAGCCGCTCGGACAGGGGAGCCTACGAGCAGTACTTC
>TRBJ1-6|13|NA|NA|TRBV28
CASRTSYNSPLHF
TGTGCCAGTCGGACTTCTTATAATTCACCCCTCCACTTT
>TRBJ2-1|13|NA|NA|TRBV12-3/TRBV12-4
CASSLALYNEQFF
TGTGCCAGCAGTTTAGCGCTATACAATGAGCAGTTCTTC
>TRBJ2-2|15|NA|once|TRBV3-1/TRBV3-2
CASSQESGNTGELFF
TGTGCCAGCAGCCAAGAATCGGGGAACACCGGGGAGCTGTTTTTT
>TRBJ1-1|11|NA|few|TRBV14
CASSQAGAAFF
TGTGCCAGCAGCCAAGCGGGGGCAGCTTTCTTT
>TRBJ2-5|15|TRBD2|NA|TRBV19
CASSLLAGGLETQYF
TGTGCCAGTAGCCTCCTAGCGGGGGGGCTCGAGACCCAGTACTTC
>TRBJ1-5|13|TRBD1|NA|TRBV6-5
CASSYDRDQPQHF
TGTGCCAGCAGTTACGACAGGGATCAGCCCCAGCATTTT
>TRBJ1-2|14|TRBD1|NA|TRBV6-5
CASSGQGKTYGYTF
TGTGCCAGCAGCGGACAGGGGAAAACCTATGGCTACACCTTC
>TRBJ1-2|14|TRBD1|NA|TRBV2
CASSALDRADGYTF
TGTGCCAGCAGTGCCCTGGACAGGGCAGATGGCTACACCTTC